These 5 T cell receptor beta chains came from one sample sequenced in a study of T cell responses to AZD1222 COVID-19 vaccine. Sequencing used immunoSEQ multiplex PCR; TCRdb keeps in-frame clones, though not all of them. This repertoire shows approximately 81,000 clones, about 80% found once; its top ten account for about 1.3%. The sample here was peripheral blood, taken 28 days after the second AZD1222 dose. The receptors originated from an adult who received the AZD1222 COVID-19 vaccine.

This CDR3 is CASSRDSGTGTYNYGYTF. The CDR3 DNA reads as TGTGCCAGCTCACGAGACTCCGGGACAGGGACCTATAACTATGGCTACACCTTC. The rearrangement joins TRBV3-1 (or the pseudogene TRBV3-2) to TRBJ1-2, with 9 bases fitting TRBD1. The CDR3 extends over 18 amino acids. Trimming took 8 bases from V and 1 from J; bases not matched to a gene: 17. In germline, CDR1 is LGHDT, CDR2 YNNKEL (reference sequence).

The chain recombines TRBV5-1 with TRBJ2-1; the match to TRBD2 covers 13 bases. Unmatched junction bases numbered 3, after V lost 1 base and J lost 2 bases. The CDR3 has 17 amino acids. Germline V CDR1 and CDR2: SGHRS, YFSETQ. CDR3 DNA: TGCGCCAGCAGCTTGACTAGCGGGAGGGCCACCTACAATGAGCAGTTCTTC. It codes for CASSLTSGRATYNEQFF. Based on the CDR3 plus reference TRBV5-1 and TRBJ2-1, the full variable domain is KAGVTQTPRYLIKTRGQQVTLSCSPISGHRSVSWYQQTPGQGLQFLFEYFSETQRNKGNFPGRFSGRQFSNSRSEMNVSTLELGDSALYLCASSLTSGRATYNEQFFGPGTRLTVL.

CDR3 sequence: CAWRRAGAGSYEQYF. For the CDR3, the DNA is TGTGCCTGGAGGCGGGCTGGCGCCGGCTCCTACGAGCAGTACTTC. The chain employs TRBV30 and TRBJ2-7; tentatively, D is TRBD2 (5 bases). From germline, CDR1 is GTSNPN and CDR2 SVGIG (reference sequence). This CDR3 is built from 15 residues. Trimming removed 3 bases at V and 0 bases at J, with 15 bases between.

The V call is TRBV7-9, the J call TRBJ1-5; a possible D gene is TRBD1 (6 bases). Trimming cost V 0 bases and J 4 bases, with 13 bases left between them. CDR3 size: 16 residues. From germline, CDR1 is SEHNR and CDR2 FQNEAQ (reference sequence). CDR3 residues: CASSLAGSQGNQPQHF. CDR3 nucleotide sequence: TGTGCCAGCAGCTTAGCTGGCAGCCAGGGGAATCAGCCCCAGCATTTT. Full variable domain (rest looked up from reference TRBV7-9 and TRBJ1-5): DTGVSQNPRHKITKRGQNVTFRCDPISEHNRLYWYRQTLGQGPEFLTYFQNEAQLEKSRLLSDRFSAERPKGSFSTLEIQRTEQGDSAMYLCASSLAGSQGNQPQHFGDGTRLSIL.

This clone was observed a few times. The rearrangement uses TRBV15 and TRBJ2-7, with 14 bases identical to TRBD2. This CDR3 has 14 amino acids. The V gene's germline CDR1 is LNHNV and CDR2 YYDKDF (reference sequence). Trimming cost V 5 bases and J 6 bases; bases outside gene matches: 3. CDR3 amino acids: CATSGTSGRSEQYF. CDR3 DNA: TGTGCCACCAGCGGGACTAGCGGGAGAAGCGAGCAGTACTTC.